The entry below gives a single T cell receptor (beta chain) sequence along with its context. TCRdb keeps only in-frame clones here, not all; method: immunoSEQ multiplex PCR. The sample includes 28,000 or so clones, nearly 90% seen only once; the top ten take roughly 0.77%. This sample stems from a study of T cell changes during pregnancy in multiple sclerosis. V was pared by 3 bases and J by 4 bases, with 6 bases of the junction left unmatched. Germline CDR1 LNHDA, CDR2 SQIVND (reference sequence). The CDR3 extends over 15 amino acids. Material: CD4+ T cells from peripheral blood mononuclear cells, obtained in the second trimester of pregnancy. The chain has TRBV19 and TRBJ2-7; the match to TRBD2 covers 10 bases. This clonotype was sampled from a female donor with multiple sclerosis, enrolled in a pregnancy study. This chain's CDR3 is CASSMSSGGYYEQYF. The CDR3 nucleotides are TGTGCCAGTAGTATGTCTAGCGGGGGCTATTACGAGCAGTACTTC.